A single sample is the source of the 27 T cell receptor beta chains below, sequenced in a study of blood T cell repertoires in COVID-19. The protocol was immunoSEQ multiplex PCR, while the TCRdb copy is restricted to in-frame clones and leaves out a portion. The repertoire holds approximately 200,000 clones, with 85% to 90% as singletons. The material sequenced was peripheral blood. The receptors originated from a man in his thirties or forties with COVID-19, enrolled during active disease.

The chain couples TRBV6-1 to TRBJ1-2; 7 positions agree with TRBD1. Trimming cost V 3 bases and J 3 bases; bases outside gene matches: 7. There are 15 residues in the CDR3. The germline V gene encodes CDR1 MNHNS and CDR2 SASEGT. For the CDR3, the DNA is TGTGCCAGCAGTGACCTGCGACAGGGCTACTATGGCTACACCTTC. Amino acids: CASSDLRQGYYGYTF.

The count of this clone is one. The gene calls are TRBV27 and TRBJ2-7; 10 bases map to TRBD2. CDR1 and CDR2 from the germline V gene are MNHEY and SMNVEV (reference sequence). This CDR3 region has 14 residues. The V and J ends lost 6 bases and 0 bases, in that order; junction bases with no gene match: 2. CDR3 loop: CASRLAGASYEQYF. The CDR3 DNA reads as TGTGCCAGCAGGCTAGCGGGGGCCTCCTACGAGCAGTACTTC.

V and J are TRBV27 and TRBJ2-7, with TRBD2 as a possible D gene (7 bases). Germline loops: CDR1 MNHEY, CDR2 SMNVEV (reference sequence). CDR3 length equals 18 residues. The V end was cut by 3 bases, the J end by 5 bases, with 26 bases between. The CDR3, as DNA: TGTGCCAGCAGTTTTATGGTTTGGTCGGGGGGCCGTGAACACGAGCAGTACTTC. It yields the protein CASSFMVWSGGREHEQYF.

The chain carries TRBV10-3 and TRBJ1-5; 8 nucleotides match TRBD1. CDR3 length: 16 amino acids. V lost 0 bases and J lost 9; bases outside the gene matches: 10. Germline V gene data show CDR1 as ENHRY and CDR2 as SYGVKD. CDR3 amino acids: CAISESRTGTSRPQHF. For the CDR3, the DNA is TGTGCCATCAGTGAGTCTAGGACAGGGACATCTAGGCCCCAGCATTTT.

The chain has TRBV21-1 and TRBJ2-4; TRBD2, the table's D call, lacks a check against the DNA. TRBV21-1 is termed a pseudogene. This CDR3 is 16 amino acids long. The CDR3 DNA reads TGTGCCAGCAGCAAAGAGCCCTCCAAAGTCAAAAACATTCAGTACTTC. Translation gives CASSKEPSKVKNIQYF.

The chain carries TRBV7-2 and TRBJ2-1, with 11 nucleotides matching TRBD2. Losses at the gene ends were 5 bases for V and 7 bases for J; bases not matched to a gene: 7. Per the germline V gene, CDR1 is SGHTA and CDR2 is FQGNSA. CDR3 length: 15 residues. DNA of the CDR3: TGTGCCAGCAGCCTGGGACTAGCGGTAGGAAATGAGCAGTTCTTC. It encodes CASSLGLAVGNEQFF.

The chain recombines TRBV7-9 with TRBJ1-1; weak D call: TRBD1 (6 bases). This CDR3 has 14 residues. V was cut by 5 bases and J by 3 bases, with 13 bases left in between. Germline CDR1 is SEHNR and CDR2 is FQNEAQ (reference sequence). CDR3 residues: CASSPQGIHTEAFF. CDR3 DNA: TGTGCCAGCAGCCCCCAGGGGATTCACACTGAAGCTTTCTTT.

The CDR3 region has the DNA TGTGCCAGCAGCCAAGCGGGGCAGGGGAGGAACACTGAAGCTTTCTTT. Translating gives CASSQAGQGRNTEAFF. The chain carries TRBV3-1 (or the pseudogene TRBV3-2) and TRBJ1-1, with a weak D call TRBD1 (6 bases). The CDR3 contains 16 residues. CDR1 LGHDT and CDR2 YNNKEL come from the germline V gene (reference sequence). V was clipped by 1 base and J by 1 base, with 13 bases between them.

This chain links TRBV27 with TRBJ2-3; 7 nucleotides agree with TRBD2. The CDR3 consists of 15 residues. The germline CDR1 and CDR2 sequences are MNHEY and SMNVEV (reference sequence). The trim removed 5 bases at V and 1 base at J, leaving 6 bases unmatched. CDR3 DNA sequence: TGTGCCAGCAGTCCCAGAAGCGGGGGCACAGATACGCAGTATTTT. Protein product: CASSPRSGGTDTQYF.

This chain uses TRBV15 with TRBJ1-3, with D unclear. The germline CDR1 and CDR2 sequences are LNHNV and YYDKDF (reference sequence). The CDR3 loop spans 14 amino acids. With 5 bases removed from V and 0 bases from J, the gap between germline ends came to 8 bases. CDR3 DNA sequence: TGTGCCACCAGCCGCCCGAGCTCTGGAAACACCATATATTTT. Protein sequence: CATSRPSSGNTIYF.

This clone was observed a few times. J is TRBJ2-2 and V is TRBV2; weak D call: TRBD2 (5 bases). The CDR3 length is 14 residues. Germline CDR1 is SNHLY and CDR2 is FYNNEI. V gave up 7 bases and J gave up 1 base, with 10 bases separating them. The DNA for the CDR3 is TGTGCCAGCAAGGACTGGTGGAACACCGGGGAGCTGTTTTTT. This encodes CASKDWWNTGELFF.

The chain joins TRBV9 to TRBJ2-1; 11 nucleotides align to TRBD2. The CDR3 covers 16 residues. Germline CDR1 SGDLS, CDR2 YYNGEE. The ends lost 4 bases at V and 4 bases at J; junction bases unmatched: 7. CDR3 loop: CASSLTGTSGYNEQFF. Written as DNA, the CDR3 is TGTGCCAGCAGCCTCACCGGGACTAGCGGATACAATGAGCAGTTCTTC.

The chain employs TRBV5-1 and TRBJ1-3, with 7 bases aligning to TRBD1. Trimming took 0 bases from V and 2 from J; bases not matched to a gene: 5. CDR3 length: 16 residues. Germline V gene lookup returns CDR1 SGHRS and CDR2 YFSETQ. CDR3 in amino acids: CASSLGNRGPGNTIYF. CDR3 sequence (DNA): TGCGCCAGCAGCTTGGGGAACAGGGGCCCTGGAAACACCATATATTTT.

The rearrangement joins TRBV6-2 or TRBV6-3 to TRBJ2-1; TRBD1 matches 7 bases. Germline V gene data show CDR1 as MNHEY and CDR2 as SVGEGT. The CDR3 totals 15 residues. The trim removed 5 bases at V and 0 bases at J, leaving 4 bases unmatched. Written as DNA, the CDR3 is TGTGCCAGCAGTGACAGGGCTAGCTCCTACAATGAGCAGTTCTTC. It yields the protein CASSDRASSYNEQFF.

This chain joins TRBV30 and TRBJ2-1, with 12 bases identical to TRBD2. Per the germline V gene, CDR1 is GTSNPN and CDR2 is SVGIG (reference sequence). V shed 4 bases and J 7 bases; nucleotides not matched to a gene: 8. The CDR3 length is 15 residues. The CDR3 reads CAWIPGTSGYNEQFF. CDR3 nucleotides: TGTGCCTGGATTCCCGGGACTAGCGGGTATAATGAGCAGTTCTTC.

The chain is built from TRBV24-1 and TRBJ1-5; D is undetermined. V was cut by 5 bases and J by 3 bases, with 16 bases left in between. Germline V gene data show CDR1 as KGHDR and CDR2 as SFDVKD. The CDR3 runs to 16 residues. CDR3 DNA: TGTGCCACCAGTGTTTTTTCGGGTCGATTCAATCAGCCCCAGCATTTT. It specifies CATSVFSGRFNQPQHF.

This chain connects TRBV27 to TRBJ1-6, with a tentative D call TRBD1 (6 bases). This CDR3 comprises 15 residues. V shed 5 bases and J shed 0 bases, with 8 bases lying between them. Germline V gene data show CDR1 as MNHEY and CDR2 as SMNVEV (reference sequence). The CDR3 coding sequence is TGTGCCAGCAGTGACAGGAGCTCCTATAATTCACCCCTCCACTTT. It encodes CASSDRSSYNSPLHF.

The CDR3 DNA follows: TGTGCCACCAGTGACATAGGACAGGAGTACGAGCAGTACTTC. It codes for CATSDIGQEYEQYF. The chain employs TRBV24-1 and TRBJ2-7; 7 bases agree with TRBD1. There are 14 residues in the CDR3. Germline V CDR1 and CDR2: KGHDR, SFDVKD. The V gene end was trimmed by 4 bases and the J gene end by 4 bases; junction bases not matched to a gene: 6.

The chain combines TRBV5-6 with TRBJ1-4; possibly TRBD1 for D (5 bases). Germline V lookup: CDR1 SGHDT, CDR2 YYEEEE. This CDR3 has 15 amino acids. Trimming removed 4 bases at V and 5 bases at J, with 15 bases between. DNA of the CDR3: TGTGCCAGCAGCCCTCAGGGAGGGGTGAATGAAAAACTGTTTTTT. It encodes CASSPQGGVNEKLFF. Supplemented by reference TRBV5-6 and TRBJ1-4, the full variable domain reads DAGVTQSPTHLIKTRGQQVTLRCSPKSGHDTVSWYQQALGQGPQFIFQYYEEEERQRGNFPDRFSGHQFPNYSSELNVNALLLGDSALYLCASSPQGGVNEKLFFGSGTQLSVL.

V usage is TRBV27 and J usage is TRBJ1-2; the match to TRBD1 covers 7 bases. V was clipped by 3 bases and J by 5 bases; unmatched bases: 12. The V gene's germline CDR1 is MNHEY and CDR2 SMNVEV (reference sequence). The CDR3 covers 16 residues. CDR3 DNA: TGTGCCAGCAGTTTGACAGGGCCCGTGGGCCTATATGGCTACACCTTC. It is translated as CASSLTGPVGLYGYTF.

This chain joins TRBV5-1 and TRBJ2-5, with D perhaps TRBD2 (6 bases). The CDR3 is 14 amino acids. Germline V gene data show CDR1 as SGHRS and CDR2 as YFSETQ. With 4 bases removed from V and 2 bases from J, the gap between germline ends came to 12 bases. CDR3 bases: TGCGCCAGCAGCGAGGGACTGGGACAAGAGACCCAGTACTTC. Its translation: CASSEGLGQETQYF.

The chain carries TRBV25-1 and TRBJ1-2; D is ambiguous. V was pared by 2 bases and J by 2 bases, with 6 bases between. The germline CDR1 and CDR2 sequences are MGHDK and SYGVNS. The CDR3 is 13 amino acids. CDR3: CASSEPGNYGYTF. The CDR3 DNA reads as TGTGCCAGCAGTGAACCAGGCAACTATGGCTACACCTTC.

Written as DNA, the CDR3 is TGTGCCAGCAGCTTTGGTAGTAGCGGGGGTTCGGACAATGAGCAGTTCTTC. This translates into CASSFGSSGGSDNEQFF. The chain has TRBV5-8 and TRBJ2-1, with 9 bases that match TRBD2. V dropped 2 bases and J dropped 5; count of bases not matched to a gene: 11. Germline V gene sequence: CDR1 SGHTS, CDR2 YDEGEE. The CDR3 loop spans 17 amino acids.

The rearrangement uses TRBV7-2 and TRBJ1-1; no definite D call. The CDR3 covers 13 residues. Germline CDR1 reads SGHTA; CDR2 reads FQGNSA. V was trimmed by 5 bases and J by 2 bases, leaving 9 bases between them. In DNA form, the CDR3 reads TGTGCCAGCAGCCCCAGACACAACACTGAAGCTTTCTTT. Translated: CASSPRHNTEAFF.

The rearrangement joins TRBV5-1 to TRBJ2-5, with TRBD2 identical over 7 bases. The CDR3 has 19 residues. Losses at the gene ends were 0 bases for V and 0 bases for J; bases not matched to a gene: 14. Germline V gene data show CDR1 as SGHRS and CDR2 as YFSETQ. The CDR3 protein is CASSLARASGDTYQETQYF. Here the CDR3 DNA reads TGCGCCAGCAGCTTGGCCCGGGCTAGCGGAGATACCTACCAAGAGACCCAGTACTTC.

The chain combines TRBV5-4 with TRBJ1-1; 7 positions match TRBD1. The CDR3 extends over 14 amino acids. J gave up 4 bases and V 5 bases, and 8 bases lay outside the gene matches. CDR1 is SGHNT and CDR2 is YYREEE in the germline V gene (reference sequence). CDR3 nucleotides: TGTGCCAGCAGACTGGACAGGCGGAGCACTGAAGCTTTCTTT. Translated, it gives CASRLDRRSTEAFF. The entire variable domain, with the rest obtained from reference TRBV5-4 and TRBJ1-1, is as follows: ETGVTQSPTHLIKTRGQQVTLRCSSQSGHNTVSWYQQALGQGPQFIFQYYREEENGRGNFPPRFSGLQFPNYSSELNVNALELDDSALYLCASRLDRRSTEAFFGQGTRLTVV.

The genes are TRBV6-5 and TRBJ2-1; 9 bases are a match to TRBD2. Germline CDR1 MNHEY, CDR2 SVGAGI. The CDR3 is 16 residues long. Unmatched junction bases numbered 2, after V lost 0 bases and J lost 2 bases. CDR3 in amino acids: CASSYSRGGAYNEQFF. CDR3 nucleotides: TGTGCCAGCAGTTACTCGCGGGGGGGGGCCTACAATGAGCAGTTCTTC.